In this sample, the clone carrying this TCR beta chain turned up many times. The V segment lost 5 bases and the J segment 3 bases; nucleotides outside the gene matches: 6. This CDR3 contains 15 residues. CDR1 is MNHEY, CDR2 SVGAGI, per germline. This sample stems from a study of human T cells and chemical hapten exposure. Overall study context: Diphenylcyclopropenone, dosed weekly to the scalp, was given to patients throughout the roughly 25-week study. Upper-back patches of 0.01% DPC were read at 6 days. Per-sample TCR yields varied mainly from small pooled library volume differences.

One entry per CDR3 protein results from TCRdb running MiXCR on the RACE reads. This table has approximately 370,000 distinct CDR3 sequences, 5% to 6.5% appearing once. Noted time point: pre-sensitization, week 0. Stated treatment: therapeutic diphenylcyclopropenone sensitization with weekly scalp DPC. Blood collection took place prior to placing each patch test. Here the sequenced sample was whole blood, taken in connection with sensitization to the hapten diphenylcyclopropenone (DPC). The V and J genes are TRBV6-5 and TRBJ1-5, with TRBD1 matching 8 bases. The origin of this receptor is a woman between 18 and 30 years old with alopecia areata. Some clones in this sample may be carry-over from other donors' samples. CDR3: CASSRTGRNNQPQHF. Here the CDR3 DNA reads TGTGCCAGCAGTAGGACAGGGAGGAACAATCAGCCCCAGCATTTT.